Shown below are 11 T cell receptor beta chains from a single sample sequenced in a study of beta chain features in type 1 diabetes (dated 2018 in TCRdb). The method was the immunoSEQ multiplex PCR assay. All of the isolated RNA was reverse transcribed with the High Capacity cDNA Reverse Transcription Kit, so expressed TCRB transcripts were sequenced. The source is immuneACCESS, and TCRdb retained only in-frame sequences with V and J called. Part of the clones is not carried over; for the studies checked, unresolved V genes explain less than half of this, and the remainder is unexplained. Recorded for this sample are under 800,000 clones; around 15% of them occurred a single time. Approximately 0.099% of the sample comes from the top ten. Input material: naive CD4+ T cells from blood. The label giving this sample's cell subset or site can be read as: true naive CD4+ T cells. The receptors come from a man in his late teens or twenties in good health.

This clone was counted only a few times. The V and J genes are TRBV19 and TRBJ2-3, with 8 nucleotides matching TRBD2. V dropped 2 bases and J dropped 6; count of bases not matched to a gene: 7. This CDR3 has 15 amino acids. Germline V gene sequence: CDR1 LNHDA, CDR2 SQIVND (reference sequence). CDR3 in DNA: TGTGCCAGTAGTATATCCAGCGGGAGTCTGGATACGCAGTATTTT. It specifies CASSISSGSLDTQYF.

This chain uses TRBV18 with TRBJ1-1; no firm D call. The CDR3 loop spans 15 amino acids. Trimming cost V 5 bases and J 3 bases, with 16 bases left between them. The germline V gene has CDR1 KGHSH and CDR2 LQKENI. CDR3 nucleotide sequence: TGTGCCAGCTCAACGGCGGACTCAGCGGACACTGAAGCTTTCTTT. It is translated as CASSTADSADTEAFF. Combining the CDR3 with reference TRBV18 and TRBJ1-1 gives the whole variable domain NAGVMQNPRHLVRRRGQEARLRCSPMKGHSHVYWYRQLPEEGLKFMVYLQKENIIDESGMPKERFSAEFPKEGPSILRIQQVVRGDSAAYFCASSTADSADTEAFFGQGTRLTVV.

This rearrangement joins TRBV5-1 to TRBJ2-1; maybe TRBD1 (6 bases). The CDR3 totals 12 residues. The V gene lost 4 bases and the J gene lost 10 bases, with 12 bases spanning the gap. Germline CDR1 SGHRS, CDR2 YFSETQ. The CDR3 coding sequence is TGCGCCAGCAGCCCTACAGGGTTAGAGCAGTTCTTC. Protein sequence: CASSPTGLEQFF.

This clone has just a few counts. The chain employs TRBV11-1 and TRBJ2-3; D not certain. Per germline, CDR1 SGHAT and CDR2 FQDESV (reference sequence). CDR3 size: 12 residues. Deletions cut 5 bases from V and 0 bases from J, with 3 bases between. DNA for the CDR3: TGTGCCAGCAGCACTAGCACAGATACGCAGTATTTT. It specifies CASSTSTDTQYF.

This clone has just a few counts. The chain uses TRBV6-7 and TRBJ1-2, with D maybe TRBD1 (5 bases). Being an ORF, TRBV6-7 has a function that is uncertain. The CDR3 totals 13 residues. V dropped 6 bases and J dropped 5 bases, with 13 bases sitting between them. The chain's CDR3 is CASRNRDFYGYTF. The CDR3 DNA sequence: TGTGCCAGCAGGAACCGGGACTTTTATGGCTACACCTTC.

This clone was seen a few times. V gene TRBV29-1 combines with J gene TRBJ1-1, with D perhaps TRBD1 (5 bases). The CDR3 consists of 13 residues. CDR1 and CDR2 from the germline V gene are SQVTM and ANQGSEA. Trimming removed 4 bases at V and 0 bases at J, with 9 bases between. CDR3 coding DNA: TGCAGCGTTGGAAACAGGATGAACACTGAAGCTTTCTTT. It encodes CSVGNRMNTEAFF. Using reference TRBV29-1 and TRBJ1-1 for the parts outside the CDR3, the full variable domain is SAVISQKPSRDICQRGTSLTIQCQVDSQVTMMFWYRQQPGQSLTLIATANQGSEATYESGFVIDKFPISRPNLTFSTLTVSNMSPEDSSIYLCSVGNRMNTEAFFGQGTRLTVV.

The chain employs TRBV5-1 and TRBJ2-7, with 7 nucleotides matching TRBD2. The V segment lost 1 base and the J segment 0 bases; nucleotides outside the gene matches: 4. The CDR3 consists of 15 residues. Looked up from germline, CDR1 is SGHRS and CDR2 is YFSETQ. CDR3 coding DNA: TGCGCCAGCAGCTTGACGGGAGGCCACTCCTACGAGCAGTACTTC. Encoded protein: CASSLTGGHSYEQYF.

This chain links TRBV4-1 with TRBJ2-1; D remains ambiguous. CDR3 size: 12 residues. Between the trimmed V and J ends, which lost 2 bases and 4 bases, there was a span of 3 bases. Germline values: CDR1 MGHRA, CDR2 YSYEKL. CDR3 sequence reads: CASSQIYNEQFF. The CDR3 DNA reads TGCGCCAGCAGCCAAATTTACAATGAGCAGTTCTTC.

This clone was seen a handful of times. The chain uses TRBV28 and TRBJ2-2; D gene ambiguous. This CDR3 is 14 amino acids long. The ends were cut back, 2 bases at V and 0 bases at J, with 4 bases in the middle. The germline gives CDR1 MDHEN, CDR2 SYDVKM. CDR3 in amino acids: CASSLPPNTGELFF. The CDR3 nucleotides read TGTGCCAGCAGTTTACCACCGAACACCGGGGAGCTGTTTTTT.

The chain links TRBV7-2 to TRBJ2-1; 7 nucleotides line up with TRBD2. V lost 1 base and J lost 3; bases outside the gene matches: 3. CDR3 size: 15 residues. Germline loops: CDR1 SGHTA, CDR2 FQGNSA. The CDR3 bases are TGTGCCAGCAGCTTAGAAAGCGGGAACTACAATGAGCAGTTCTTC. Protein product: CASSLESGNYNEQFF.

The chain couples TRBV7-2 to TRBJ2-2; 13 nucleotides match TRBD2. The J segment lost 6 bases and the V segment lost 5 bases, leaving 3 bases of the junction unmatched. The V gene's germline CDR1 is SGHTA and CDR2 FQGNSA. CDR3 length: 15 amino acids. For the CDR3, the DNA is TGTGCCAGCAGCATGGGACTAGCGGGATCCGGGGAGCTGTTTTTT. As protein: CASSMGLAGSGELFF.